This TCR beta chain was retrieved from a study of cytomegalovirus exposure and HLA in healthy donors (dated by TCRdb to 2016 to 2017). A note on the overall study: An earlier analysis of roughly 570 of the donors reported 250 to 350 Gb of sequence data and 90 million to 120 million unique TCR beta sequences obtained from approximately 180 million T cells. An early release covering about 600 HLA-typed donors comprised approximately 300 gigabases of sequencing data and 85 million or so unique TCR sequences. The genetic ancestry cluster associated with self-reported Caucasian donors included 65% to 90% of the roughly 400 genotyped donors. The study aimed to test whether cataloging public T cell receptors could reveal signatures of past pathogen exposure. The T cell repertoires of roughly 660 subjects were profiled by immunosequencing and related to cytomegalovirus serostatus. Along with the roughly 670-subject first cohort, a separate validation cohort of over a hundred different subjects was used. To predict cytomegalovirus infection status, the study brought together high-throughput TCR immunosequencing, statistical association of individual TCRs with disease status, and machine learning. To study patterns of TCR occurrence, a later analysis re-analyzed previously published TCR beta repertoires from several hundred donors and added high-resolution HLA genotyping. The later analysis used no new phenotypic data to find candidate immune exposures, relying instead on TCR beta sequences and their occurrence across donors. An earlier analysis of fewer than 750 of the donors used high-throughput TCR beta sequencing to judge whether each TCR beta V gene segment behaved as functional or pseudogenic. Donor age, sex, ethnicity and CMV serostatus were collected together with the repertoire data. Genome-wide SNP genotypes for about three fifths of the 666 donors were used in a later genetic analysis, which treated that subset as a discovery cohort. Every discovery cohort repertoire had been produced on one sequencing platform. Class I and class II HLA loci were covered by the typing at four-digit resolution. Typing coverage differed by locus: A, B, C, DRB1 and DQB1 were typed in roughly 620-640 donors, DQA1 in around 500, DPA1 in nearly 610, and DPB1 in just under 490. About five DR-DQ haplotypes were treated as single units for association and clustering because of strong linkage in the cohort. Among roughly 400 genotyped donors of the cohort, an average of around 240,000 unique TCR beta nucleotide sequences were sequenced per donor, around 18% of them non-productive.

A word on this clone: The antigen it recognizes is unknown. Base quality data are lacking; no much larger clone is found one base away.

Broad study findings and their caveats: Some IMGT-functional V segments, including TRBV6-2 and TRBV6-3, could not be told apart with the 87-base-pair reads, so those segments were excluded. A group of highly shared sequence variants was considered likely to be a technical artifact of the sequencing pipeline. A later genetic analysis reported fewer N-insertions in productive TCRs among donors in an Asian-associated ancestry cluster than the approximately 700-donor mean. The classifier was reported to diagnose cytomegalovirus status with high specificity and sensitivity in both the original cohort and the validation cohort. The authors suggested that the approach could potentially be generalized to other disease states and immunological phenotypes. Approximately 16 rarely observed V segments, including chromosome 9 orphons, were excluded from the earlier analysis of a few hundred of the donors because counts were too low. Correlated functional status among segregating V segments might reflect linkage disequilibrium, but an unknown experimental factor could not be ruled out. A later genetic analysis associated a missense DCLRE1C variant with V-gene and J-gene trimming of TCR beta chains, and an independent cohort replicated the association. This cohort had only TCR beta chains sequenced, and the lack of alpha or paired-chain data limited which features could be detected. Compared with equally common non-associated chains, HLA-associated TCR beta chains in a later analysis were more clonally expanded and had lower generation probabilities. In an earlier analysis of around 600 of the donors, most TCR beta V segments were observed in productive rearrangements about 87% or about 30% of the time, broadly matching IMGT annotations. A later analysis found that TCR association rates varied across HLA loci, with DRB1 alleles showing the most associated TCRs and HLA-C alleles the fewest. Most TCR sequences were seen in very few donors, while some public TCRs were found in many individuals. According to a later analysis, most CMV-associated TCR beta chains appeared to be HLA-restricted, and the HLA associations seemed to be driven largely by CMV exposure. The presence/absence analyses assumed that sequencing depth was roughly uniform across donors, and that assumption may not be true. A further reported finding was that TCR beta sequences accurately predicted the HLA-A and HLA-B alleles for most subjects in the first cohort. In a later analysis, 16,951 TCR beta sequences were associated with specific HLA alleles at a false discovery rate of 0.05. In the study, around 160 TCR beta chains were listed as associated with cytomegalovirus. Immune exposure information for the cohort was limited to CMV serostatus. A later analysis reported that several top co-occurrence clusters appeared linked to parvovirus B19, influenza, CMV and Epstein-Barr virus. Because some donors lacked HLA typing at each locus, the association tests relied only on the typed subset. A few of the identified cytomegalovirus-associated TCR beta chains were confirmed in vitro to be specific for cytomegalovirus antigens. When HLA alleles, especially DR and DQ, strongly co-occurred, TCR associations were difficult to assign to individual alleles.

The cohort comprised some 680 healthy bone marrow donors. Cohort members were all nominally healthy when sampled, although unrecorded immune exposures were likely present. The donor tested CMV seronegative and was one of the 352 seronegative cohort members. A peripheral blood sample was provided by each donor, and peripheral blood mononuclear cells were used for TCR beta sequencing. The Qiagen DNeasy Blood Extraction Kit was used to extract genomic DNA from the blood cell samples. The receptor library was made with the immunoSEQ multiplex PCR assay. A mixture of 60 forward primers for TCR Vbeta segments and 13 reverse primers for TCR Jbeta segments was used in the multiplex PCR. A multiplex PCR assay on genomic DNA amplified the CDR3 region of rearranged TCR beta genes. Amplified TCR beta libraries were sequenced as 87-base-pair reads on the Illumina HiSeq System. As for how the authors treated the data: A later analysis counted tens of millions of unique TCR beta chains across the 666 repertoires, and some 11 million of these chains were shared by at least two donors. Raw reads were error-corrected and collapsed into unique sequences with a nearest-neighbor algorithm that merged closely related sequences to remove PCR and sequencing errors. V, D and J gene segments were assigned by aligning CDR3 sequences to IMGT reference sequences. Each retained sequence needed at least a six-nucleotide match to both a V gene segment and a J gene segment. Rearrangements were called productive when the CDR3 lacked stop codons and stayed in frame with V and J; all others were non-productive. CDR3 was defined according to IMGT convention as the region running from the second conserved V-encoded cysteine to the conserved J-encoded phenylalanine. The earlier analysis of approximately 590 of the donors excluded any sequence lacking an unambiguous match to a single V gene segment. An earlier analysis of 587 of the donors called V segments functional above 56.7% productive rearrangements and segregating when the between-donor standard deviation exceeded 5%. To diagnose cytomegalovirus status from the catalog of TCR beta chain sequences, a statistical classification framework was built. A later analysis assigned V and J genes by comparing TCR nucleotide sequences with IMGT/GENE-DB human TR gene sequences. The TCRdist pipeline was used in a later analysis to assign CDR3 sequences and most-parsimonious VDJ recombination scenarios. In a later analysis, each TCR beta chain was defined by its CDR3 amino acid sequence together with its V-gene family, and reads without a unique V-gene family were excluded. In a later analysis, nearly 600 highly shared, low-generation-probability nucleotide sequences were removed to address suspected cross-contamination and a sequencing artifact. For each public chain, a later analysis derived a clonal expansion index from normalized ranks of inferred template counts within each repertoire. A later analysis computed generation probabilities with a VDJ recombination model fitted to out-of-frame rearrangements, and checked the results against IGoR. In a later analysis, TCR-TCR, TCR-HLA and TCR-CMV co-occurrence was scored with hypergeometric tests, and a repertoire-size bias correction was applied to TCR pairs. In a later analysis, false discovery rates were estimated by permuting HLA or CMV assignments 20 times. A later analysis grouped co-occurring TCRs with DBSCAN, adding TCRdist sequence similarity when clustering within HLA-allele-positive subsets. Repertoires with fewer than 30,000 or more than 120,000 public chains were left out of co-occurrence clustering, as were five repertoires with anomalous nucleotide sharing. Held by TCRdb, this immuneACCESS table contains in-frame sequences only and omits some clones. Under half of the omission traces to an unresolved V gene where checked; the cause of the rest is unknown. The D gene and trimming were derived from the DNA, and the V and J assignments and clone size from that table. This sample comprises 100,000 to 150,000 clones, roughly 80% of them detected only once. The ten largest clones take up around 3% of the sample.

Here V drops 6 bases and J drops 8 bases, and the junction holds 10 bases not matched to any gene. CDR1 and CDR2 are drawn from the germline V gene: SNHLY, FYNNEI. The CDR3 measures 15 amino acids from cysteine to phenylalanine. Only the CDR3 part of the read is kept: 45 bases, read in frame from the first base. This clonotype was sampled from a woman aged 45-65 years in good health and CMV-seronegative. The sequenced sample was PBMCs. In this chain, TRBV2 is recombined with TRBJ2-1, and 10 junctional nucleotides match TRBD2. Here is the DNA: TGTGCCAGCAGCCAAGGGGGACTAGCGTCACATGAGCAGTTCTTC. Its product reads: CASSQGGLASHEQFF.